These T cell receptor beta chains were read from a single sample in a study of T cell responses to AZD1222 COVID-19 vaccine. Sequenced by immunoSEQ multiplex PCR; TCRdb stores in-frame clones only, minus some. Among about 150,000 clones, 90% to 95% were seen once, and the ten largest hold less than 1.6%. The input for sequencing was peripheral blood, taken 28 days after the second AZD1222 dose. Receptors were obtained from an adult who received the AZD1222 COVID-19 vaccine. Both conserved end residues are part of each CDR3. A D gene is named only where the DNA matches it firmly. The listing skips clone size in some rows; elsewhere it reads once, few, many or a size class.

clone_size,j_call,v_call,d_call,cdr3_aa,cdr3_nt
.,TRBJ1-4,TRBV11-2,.,CASSLDRTVGEKLFF,TGTGCCAGCAGCTTAGACCGCACAGTCGGCGAAAAACTGTTTTTT
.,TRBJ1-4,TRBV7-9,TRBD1,CASSLAPRGLSEKLFF,TGTGCCAGCAGCTTAGCTCCCAGGGGGTTGTCTGAAAAACTGTTTTTT
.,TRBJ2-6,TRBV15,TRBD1,CATSMGTGYSGANVLTF,TGTGCCACCAGCATGGGGACAGGGTATTCTGGGGCCAACGTCCTGACTTTC
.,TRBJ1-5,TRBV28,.,CASSSRAAQHF,TGTGCCAGCAGTTCCCGTGCCGCCCAGCATTTT
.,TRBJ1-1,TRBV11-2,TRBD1,CASSSIRGRTEAFF,TGTGCCAGCAGCTCCATCAGGGGGCGAACTGAAGCTTTCTTT
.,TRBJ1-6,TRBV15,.,CATSKSFTAPLHF,TGTGCCACCAGCAAATCATTCACTGCACCCCTCCACTTT
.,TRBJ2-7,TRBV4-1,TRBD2,CASSQRVGTSGTYASYEQYF,TGCGCCAGCAGCCAGAGGGTCGGGACTAGCGGGACATATGCTTCCTACGAGCAGTACTTC
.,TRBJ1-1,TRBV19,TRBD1,CASSRQGTEAFF,TGTGCCAGTAGTAGACAGGGCACTGAAGCTTTCTTT
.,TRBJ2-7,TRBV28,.,CASRLRWLAEQYF,TGTGCCAGCAGACTCAGATGGTTGGCGGAGCAGTACTTC
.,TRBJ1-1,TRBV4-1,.,CASSQEGGITEAFF,TGCGCCAGCAGCCAAGAGGGTGGGATCACTGAAGCTTTCTTT
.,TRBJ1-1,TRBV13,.,CASSLGWSGYTEAFF,TGTGCCAGCAGCTTGGGGTGGAGTGGATACACTGAAGCTTTCTTT
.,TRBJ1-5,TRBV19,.,CASSTGIRLNQPQHF,TGTGCCAGTAGTACCGGGATCCGATTAAATCAGCCCCAGCATTTT
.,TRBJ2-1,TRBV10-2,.,CASSEGYSEQFF,TGCGCCAGCAGTGAAGGTTATAGTGAGCAGTTCTTC
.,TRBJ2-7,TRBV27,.,CASSSDQSLRYEQYF,TGTGCCAGCAGCTCGGACCAGAGCCTGAGATACGAGCAGTACTTC
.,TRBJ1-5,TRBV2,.,CASSDQGYSNQPQHF,TGTGCCAGCAGTGACCAGGGGTATAGTAATCAGCCCCAGCATTTT
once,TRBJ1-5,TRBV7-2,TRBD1,CASSYRDRNQPQHF,TGTGCCAGCAGCTACCGGGACAGGAATCAGCCCCAGCATTTT
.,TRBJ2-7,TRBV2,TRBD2,CASSERGLLSYEQYF,TGTGCCAGCAGTGAAAGGGGACTACTCTCCTACGAGCAGTACTTC
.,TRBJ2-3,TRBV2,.,CASIYRTPQDTQYF,TGTGCCAGCATTTACAGGACCCCCCAAGATACGCAGTATTTT
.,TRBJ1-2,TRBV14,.,CASSQSGLLGYTF,TGTGCCAGCAGCCAATCGGGGCTCTTGGGCTACACCTTC
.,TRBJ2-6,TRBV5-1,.,CASSLQRTGGANVLTF,TGCGCCAGCAGCTTACAGCGTACGGGTGGGGCCAACGTCCTGACTTTC
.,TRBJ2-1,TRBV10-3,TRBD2,CAISDGGVEQFF,TGTGCCATCAGTGACGGGGGGGTTGAGCAGTTCTTC
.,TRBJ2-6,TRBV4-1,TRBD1,CASSHSGTGGASGANVLTF,TGCGCCAGCAGCCACTCCGGGACAGGGGGCGCTTCTGGGGCCAACGTCCTGACTTTC
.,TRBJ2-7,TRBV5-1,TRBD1,CASSPRTGLNEQYF,TGCGCCAGCAGCCCTCGGACAGGGCTAAACGAGCAGTACTTC
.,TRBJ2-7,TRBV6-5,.,CASRTDGRPLYEQYF,TGTGCCAGCAGAACCGATGGCCGGCCCCTTTACGAGCAGTACTTC
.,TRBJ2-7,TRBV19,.,CASSPRRALPYEQYF,TGTGCCAGTAGCCCCCGTCGGGCCCTCCCCTACGAGCAGTACTTC
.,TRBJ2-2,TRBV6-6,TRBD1,CASRNQGADTGELFF,TGTGCCAGCAGAAACCAGGGGGCGGACACCGGGGAGCTGTTTTTT
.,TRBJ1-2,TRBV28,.,CASRATGSNYGYTF,TGTGCCAGCAGAGCCACAGGGAGCAACTATGGCTACACCTTC
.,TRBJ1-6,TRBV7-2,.,CASSLVTDSPLHF,TGTGCCAGCAGCTTAGTAACAGATTCACCCCTCCACTTT
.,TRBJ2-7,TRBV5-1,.,CASSLVAGPYEQYF,TGCGCCAGCAGCTTGGTGGCGGGGCCGTACGAGCAGTACTTC
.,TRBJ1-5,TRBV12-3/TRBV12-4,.,CASRGRVNQPQHF,TGTGCCAGCAGGGGACGGGTCAATCAGCCCCAGCATTTT
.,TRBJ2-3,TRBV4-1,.,CASSQFTSTDTQYF,TGCGCCAGCAGCCAATTTACTAGCACAGATACGCAGTATTTT
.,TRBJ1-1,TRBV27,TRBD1,CASSLFSGQALEAFF,TGTGCCAGCAGTTTATTTTCGGGACAGGCCCTTGAAGCTTTCTTT
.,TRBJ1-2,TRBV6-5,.,CASSYSGGRGGGYTF,TGTGCCAGCAGTTACTCCGGGGGGCGGGGAGGTGGCTACACCTTC
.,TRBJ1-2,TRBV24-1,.,CATSDFQDGYTF,TGTGCCACCAGTGATTTTCAGGATGGCTACACCTTC
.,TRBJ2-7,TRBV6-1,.,CASSETTASSYEQYF,TGTGCCAGCAGTGAGACGACGGCAAGCTCCTACGAGCAGTACTTC
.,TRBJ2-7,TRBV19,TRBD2,CASSGTSKGYEQYF,TGTGCCAGTAGTGGGACTAGCAAGGGCTACGAGCAGTACTTC
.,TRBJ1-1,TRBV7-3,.,CASSLRQNTEAFF,TGTGCCAGCAGCTTACGACAGAACACTGAAGCTTTCTTT
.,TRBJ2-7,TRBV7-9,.,CASSLDSGLDEQYF,TGTGCCAGCAGCTTAGATTCCGGGTTAGACGAGCAGTACTTC
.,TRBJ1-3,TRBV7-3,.,CASSIPFRSGNTIYF,TGTGCCAGCAGCATTCCGTTCCGCTCTGGAAACACCATATATTTT
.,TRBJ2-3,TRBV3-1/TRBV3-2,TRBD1,CASSTRDRGTDTQYF,TGTGCCAGCAGCACCCGGGACAGGGGCACAGATACGCAGTATTTT
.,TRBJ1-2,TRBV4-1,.,CASSHGGWYGYTF,TGCGCCAGCAGCCACGGGGGTTGGTATGGCTACACCTTC
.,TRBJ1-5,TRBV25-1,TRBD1,CASSEYEEGRGRYQPQHF,TGTGCCAGCAGTGAATATGAGGAGGGCAGGGGGCGGTATCAGCCCCAGCATTTT
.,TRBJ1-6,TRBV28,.,CASSQGESPLHF,TGTGCCAGCAGCCAGGGAGAATCACCCCTCCACTTT
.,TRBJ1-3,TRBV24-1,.,CATSGTVGNTIYF,TGTGCCACCAGTGGGACAGTTGGAAACACCATATATTTT
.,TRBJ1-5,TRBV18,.,CASSPPGGERASQPQHF,TGTGCCAGCTCACCACCGGGCGGGGAAAGGGCTTCGCAGCCCCAGCATTTT
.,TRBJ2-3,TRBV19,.,CASSRGLGTDTQYF,TGTGCCAGTAGTAGGGGGCTAGGGACAGATACGCAGTATTTT
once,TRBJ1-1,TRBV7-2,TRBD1,CASSLGFGQGYYTEAFF,TGTGCCAGCAGCTTAGGCTTCGGACAGGGGTATTACACTGAAGCTTTCTTT
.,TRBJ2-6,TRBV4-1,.,CASNRESSGANVLTF,TGCGCCAGCAACCGGGAGTCCTCTGGGGCCAACGTCCTGACTTTC
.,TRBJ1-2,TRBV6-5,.,CASSPDSVYGYTF,TGTGCCAGCAGTCCCGACAGTGTCTATGGCTACACCTTC
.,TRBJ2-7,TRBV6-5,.,CASSYYTRGRRYEQYF,TGTGCCAGCAGTTACTATACGAGGGGGAGAAGGTACGAGCAGTACTTC
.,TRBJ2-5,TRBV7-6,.,CASSSRGGPRETQYF,TGTGCCAGCAGCTCGAGGGGGGGGCCGCGGGAGACCCAGTACTTC
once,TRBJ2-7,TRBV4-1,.,CASSQDYPGYEQYF,TGCGCCAGCAGCCAAGATTATCCGGGATACGAGCAGTACTTC
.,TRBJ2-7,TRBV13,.,CASTAGLSYEQYF,TGTGCCAGCACTGCAGGGCTGTCCTACGAGCAGTACTTC
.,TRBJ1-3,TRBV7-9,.,CASSFEVSGNTIYF,TGTGCCAGCAGCTTTGAGGTCTCTGGAAACACCATATATTTT
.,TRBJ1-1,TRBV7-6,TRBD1,CASSPGTGTEAFF,TGTGCCAGCAGCCCCGGGACAGGCACTGAAGCTTTCTTT
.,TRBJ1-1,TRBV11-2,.,CASSLGRRTEAFF,TGTGCCAGCAGCTTAGGGAGGAGAACTGAAGCTTTCTTT
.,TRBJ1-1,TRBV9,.,CASSVSHSSGTEAFF,TGTGCCAGCAGCGTATCCCATTCGAGTGGGACTGAAGCTTTCTTT
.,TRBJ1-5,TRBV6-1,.,CASSEALHTNQPQHF,TGTGCCAGCAGTGAAGCGCTTCACACTAATCAGCCCCAGCATTTT
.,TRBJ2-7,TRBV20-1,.,CSASSAPKGDEQYF,TGCAGTGCTAGTTCAGCGCCTAAAGGGGACGAGCAGTACTTC